This TCR beta chain was identified in a study of blood T cell repertoires in COVID-19. Study in general: Samples representing acute and convalescent COVID-19 were sourced from the United States, Italy and Spain. Nucleic acid was either cDNA or gDNA, and it came from T cells, B-cell-depleted T cells, or PBMCs.

Authors' processing steps: For nucleated cells, counts were estimated from reference gene primer amplification. This table comes from immunoSEQ multiplex PCR, and its TCRdb copy is limited to in-frame clones, with some not included. V and J calls and clone size are as listed in that table; D and trimming were resolved from the DNA. The table includes about 19,000 clones, about 86% detected once. The CDR3 totals 15 residues. Per germline, CDR1 SGHTS and CDR2 YDEGEE. V lost 4 bases and J 2 bases, leaving 14 bases between the germline ends. Input material: peripheral blood. This TCR came from a man between 65 and 79 years old with acute or convalescent COVID-19. The chain has TRBV5-8 and TRBJ2-3; tentative D call: TRBD1 (6 bases). CDR3 coding DNA: TGTGCCAGCAGCCTCCCGACAGGCAACACAGATACGCAGTATTTT. It is translated as CASSLPTGNTDTQYF.